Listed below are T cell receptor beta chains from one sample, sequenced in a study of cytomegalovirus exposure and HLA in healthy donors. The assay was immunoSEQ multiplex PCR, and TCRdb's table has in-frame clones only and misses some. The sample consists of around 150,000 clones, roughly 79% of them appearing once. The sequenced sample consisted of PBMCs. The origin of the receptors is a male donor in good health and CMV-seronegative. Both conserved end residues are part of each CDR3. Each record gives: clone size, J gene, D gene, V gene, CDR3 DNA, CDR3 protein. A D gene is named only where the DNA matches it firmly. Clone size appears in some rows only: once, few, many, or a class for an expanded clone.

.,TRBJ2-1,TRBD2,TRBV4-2,TGTGCCAGCAGCCAACCTATAGCGGGAGGGAAAGAAGATGAGCAGTTCTTC,CASSQPIAGGKEDEQFF
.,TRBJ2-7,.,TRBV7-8,TGTGCCAGCAGCTTAAGTCAGGACGAGCAGTACTTC,CASSLSQDEQYF
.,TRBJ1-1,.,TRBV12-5,TGTGCTAGTGGTTTGGTTAGTTACGCTTTCTTT,CASGLVSYAFF
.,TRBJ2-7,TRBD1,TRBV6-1,TGTGCCAGCAGCCGGACAGGGGGCATGTACGAGCAGTACTTC,CASSRTGGMYEQYF
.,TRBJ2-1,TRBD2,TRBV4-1,TGCGCCAGCAGCCGTGGGACTAGCGGGAGGATAGGGGAGCAGTTCTTC,CASSRGTSGRIGEQFF
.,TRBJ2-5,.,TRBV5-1,TGCGCCAGCAGCTTGGCATTCGGGAGTAGAGAGACCCAGTACTTC,CASSLAFGSRETQYF
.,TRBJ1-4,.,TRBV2,TGTGCCAGCAGTGACAACAGGGCAGATAATGAAAAACTGTTTTTT,CASSDNRADNEKLFF
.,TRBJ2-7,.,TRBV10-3,TGTGCCATCAGTCCCCCCCCAGGGTCCTACGAGCAGTACTTC,CAISPPPGSYEQYF
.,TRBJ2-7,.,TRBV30,TGTGCCTGGAGCACGGGACACCTCTACGAGCAGTACTTC,CAWSTGHLYEQYF
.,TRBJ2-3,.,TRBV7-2,TGTGCCAGCAGCTTATCTCTGCGACAGCTCACAGATACGCAGTATTTT,CASSLSLRQLTDTQYF
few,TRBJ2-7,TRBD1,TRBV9,TGTGCCAGCAGCGCAGCCGGGACAGGGGGCTACGAGCAGTACTTC,CASSAAGTGGYEQYF
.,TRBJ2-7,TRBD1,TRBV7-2,TGTGCCAGCAGCTTAGCGGCAGGGGGCGTTTACGAGCAGTACTTC,CASSLAAGGVYEQYF
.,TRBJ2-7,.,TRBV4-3,TGCGCCAGCAGCCAAGATAGGGGGAGCTCCTACGAGCAGTACTTC,CASSQDRGSSYEQYF
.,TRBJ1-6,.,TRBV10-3,TGTGCCATCAGTAGAAAGGAAAGCAGGGGAGATAATTCACCCCTCCACTTT,CAISRKESRGDNSPLHF
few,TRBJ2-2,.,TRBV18,TGTGCCAGCTCACCAACAGTATGGACCGGGGAGCTGTTTTTT,CASSPTVWTGELFF
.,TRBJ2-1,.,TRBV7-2,TGTGCCAGCAGCTCTCTATTACTAGTTGGCTCCTACAATGAGCAGTTCTTC,CASSSLLLVGSYNEQFF
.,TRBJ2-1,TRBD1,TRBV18,TGTGCCAGCTCACATGGACAGGGTACCTACAATGAGCAGTTCTTC,CASSHGQGTYNEQFF
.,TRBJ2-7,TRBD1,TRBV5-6,TGTGCCAGCAGTCCCGGGACAGGGGCCTACGAGCAGTACTTC,CASSPGTGAYEQYF
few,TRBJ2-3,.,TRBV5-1,TGCGCCAGCAGCCTGTCGGGACTCGTCACAGATACGCAGTATTTT,CASSLSGLVTDTQYF
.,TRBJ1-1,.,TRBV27,TGTGCCAGCATCAGGAGGGGCGCGATGAACACTGAAGCTTTCTTT,CASIRRGAMNTEAFF
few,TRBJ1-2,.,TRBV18,TGTGCCAGCTCACCAGACAGCTTGAACTATGGCTACACCTTC,CASSPDSLNYGYTF
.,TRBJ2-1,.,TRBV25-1,TGTGCCAGCGTCCCTGGCGGGCAATACAATGAGCAGTTCTTC,CASVPGGQYNEQFF
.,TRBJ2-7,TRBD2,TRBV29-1,TGCAGCGCTAATCTGGTTCTGCGGGAGGGCCGGTCCGAGCAGTACTTC,CSANLVLREGRSEQYF
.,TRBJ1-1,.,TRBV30,TGTGCCTGGAGTGCTCAACAGGGAAGGATAGCTGAAGCTTTCTTT,CAWSAQQGRIAEAFF
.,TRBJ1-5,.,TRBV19,TGTGCCAGCGAAGAGAGATATAGCAATCAGCCCCAGCATTTT,CASEERYSNQPQHF
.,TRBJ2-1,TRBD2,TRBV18,TGTGCCAGCTCACCCTTAGGTGGTAGCGGGGGTCTACAGTTCTTC,CASSPLGGSGGLQFF
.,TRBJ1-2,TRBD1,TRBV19,TGTGCCAGTAGCTCGGGACAGGGATCCTATGGCTACACCTTC,CASSSGQGSYGYTF
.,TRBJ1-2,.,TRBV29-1,TGCAGCGTTGTGGCCGGCACAGTTAACTATGGCTACACCTTC,CSVVAGTVNYGYTF
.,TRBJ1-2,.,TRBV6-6,TGTGCCAGCAGTTACCCCAGCGGGGGGCCTAACTATGGCTACACCTTC,CASSYPSGGPNYGYTF
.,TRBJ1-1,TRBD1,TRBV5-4,TGTGCCAGCAGCCTGGGGACAGGGGACACTGAAGCTTTCTTT,CASSLGTGDTEAFF
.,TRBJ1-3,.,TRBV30,TGTGCCTGGAGTGTTAGAGGAGTCTCTAGGAACACCATATATTTT,CAWSVRGVSRNTIYF
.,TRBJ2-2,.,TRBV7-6,TGTGCCAGCAGCTTAAACCCGAGGGTGCGGACCGGGGAGCTGTTTTTT,CASSLNPRVRTGELFF
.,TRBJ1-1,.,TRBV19,TGTGCCAGTAGTATAGGGGCAGGGGTACGGAACACTGAAGCTTTCTTT,CASSIGAGVRNTEAFF
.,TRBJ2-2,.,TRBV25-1,TGTGCCAGCAGTGAATACGCTAGCCGAAACACCGGGGAGCTGTTTTTT,CASSEYASRNTGELFF
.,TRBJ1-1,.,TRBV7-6,TGTGCCAGCAGCTCCTCAAAGGGAGGAAACACTGAAGCTTTCTTT,CASSSSKGGNTEAFF
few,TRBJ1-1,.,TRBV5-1,TGCGCCAGCAGCGTAACCCATCAGGGAAACACTGAAGCTTTCTTT,CASSVTHQGNTEAFF
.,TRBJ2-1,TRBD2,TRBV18,TGTGCCAGCTCACCAAACGGGGGGGCCGAGAATGAGCAGTTCTTC,CASSPNGGAENEQFF
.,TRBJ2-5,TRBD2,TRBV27,TGTGCCAGCAGGCGACTAGCGGGGGGGGAGACCCAGTACTTC,CASRRLAGGETQYF
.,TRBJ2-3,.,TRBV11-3,TGTGCCAGCAGCGGACAGTACACAGATACGCAGTATTTT,CASSGQYTDTQYF
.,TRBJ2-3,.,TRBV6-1,TGTGCCAGCAGTGAACACAGCGGCGGGCCAGATACGCAGTATTTT,CASSEHSGGPDTQYF
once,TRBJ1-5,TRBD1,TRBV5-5,TGTGCCAGCAGCTCAACAGGGGGCAATCAGCCCCAGCATTTT,CASSSTGGNQPQHF
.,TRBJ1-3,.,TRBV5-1,TGCGCCAGCATGGCAGAGGCCTCTGGAAACACCATATATTTT,CASMAEASGNTIYF
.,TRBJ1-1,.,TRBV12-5,TGTGCTAGTGGTTTGGAGGAGAGGGCAACTTTCTTT,CASGLEERATFF
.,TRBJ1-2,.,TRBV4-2,TGTGCCAGCAGCCGTAGTACCTCCAACTATGGCTACACCTTC,CASSRSTSNYGYTF
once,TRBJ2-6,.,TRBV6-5,TGTGCCAGCAGTTACTCCACACCGTCTGGGGCCAACGTCCTGACTTTC,CASSYSTPSGANVLTF
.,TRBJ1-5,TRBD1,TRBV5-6,TGTGCCAGCAGCCCTCAGGGACAGGGGGGGCCCCAGCATTTT,CASSPQGQGGPQHF
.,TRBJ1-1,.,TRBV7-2,TGTGCCAGCACCCGTGGGGAGTCGGGCACTGAAGCTTTCTTT,CASTRGESGTEAFF
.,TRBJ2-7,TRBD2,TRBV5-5,TGTGCCAGCAGCTTGGGGGCCCTTAGCGGGAGGGCCCCCTACGAGCAGTACTTC,CASSLGALSGRAPYEQYF
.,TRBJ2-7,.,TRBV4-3,TGCGCCAGCAGCCGTATCAGGGCTCCAAACTACGAGCAGTACTTC,CASSRIRAPNYEQYF